The clone carrying this TCR beta chain occurred a few times. Its antigen is still unknown. CDR3 length equals 15 residues. V lost 5 bases to trimming and J lost 2 bases; unmatched junction nucleotides: 4. From germline, CDR1 is KGHSH and CDR2 LQKENI. The study amplified TCR beta CDR3 regions using RNA transcripts. Second-round multiplex PCR came after a first-round RT-PCR that employed HTBI primers. A single record per CDR3 protein comes from TCRdb applying MiXCR to the multiplex PCR reads. The sample lists roughly 480,000 distinct CDR3 sequences, roughly 14% occurring once. These data originate in a study of Graves' ophthalmopathy and Graves' hyperthyroidism. Study-wide points: Using 13 signatures, a model distinguished ophthalmopathy from stable hyperthyroidism, reaching 87.88% sensitivity and approximately 82% specificity. Blood also contained most of the expanded thyroid clonotypes above 0.001 frequency.

Every ophthalmopathy donor presented moderate-to-severe activity, CAS ≥3, NOSPECS ≥4 and duration under 3 months. Approximately 10 ml of fresh blood yielded the PBMCs by density gradient. Sequencing was carried out using blood. V and J are TRBV18 and TRBJ1-3; 9 nucleotides line up with TRBD1. The sequence was obtained from a woman under 40 with Graves' ophthalmopathy. The CDR3 loop reads CASSLRQGAGNTIYF. CDR3 in DNA: TGTGCCAGCTCATTGCGACAGGGGGCTGGAAACACCATATATTTT. Filled out from reference TRBV18 and TRBJ1-3, the complete variable domain reads NAGVMQNPRHLVRRRGQEARLRCSPMKGHSHVYWYRQLPEEGLKFMVYLQKENIIDESGMPKERFSAEFPKEGPSILRIQQVVRGDSAAYFCASSLRQGAGNTIYFGEGSWLTVV.